Each of the 15 T cell receptor beta chains below was sequenced from the same sample in a study of regulatory T cells in long-lasting Graves disease (dated by TCRdb to about 2021). The method behind the library was multiplex PCR. Sequencing was performed on an Illumina HiSeq 4000. CDR3 regions were amplified by Arm-PCR with iRepertoire HTBI primers to construct TCR beta libraries. The public reads were quality trimmed at Q25 with fastp and then assembled into clones with MiXCR by TCRdb, keeping productive beta chains. For every CDR3 protein sequence, its rows merge into one entry that carries the most common genes and DNA. Recorded for this sample are about 310,000 distinct CDR3 sequences; around 21% of them occurred a single time. The top ten constitute 45% to 70% of the sample. The time point label, read with the paper, signifies: persistent/refractory GD, antithyroid drugs over 5 years with positive TRAb. For both TCR sequencing and RNA sequencing, RNA was extracted from PBMCs using TRIzol.

Here the sequenced sample was peripheral blood mononuclear cells (PBMCs), taken when the disease was refractory, from a patient treated with antithyroid drugs. The receptors originated from a female donor with Graves disease.

The chain couples TRBV10-3 to TRBJ1-1; D gene uncertain. This CDR3 has 14 amino acids. V lost 4 bases, J lost 3 bases, and 12 bases lay in between. The germline CDR1 and CDR2 sequences are ENHRY and SYGVKD. The CDR3 sequence: CAISVRGEDTEAFF. CDR3 nucleotide sequence: TGTGCCATCAGTGTCCGGGGTGAGGACACTGAAGCTTTCTTT.

The rearrangement uses TRBV20-1 and TRBJ2-7; 11 positions agree with TRBD2. V was pared by 0 bases and J by 7 bases, with 8 bases of the junction left unmatched. The V gene's germline CDR1 is DFQATT and CDR2 SNEGSKA (reference sequence). The CDR3 runs to 15 residues. The CDR3 coding sequence is TGCAGTGCTAGAGATCCTAGCGGGGGGATGAGGGAGCAGTACTTC. This translates into CSARDPSGGMREQYF.

V is TRBV19 and J is TRBJ1-5, with 7 bases aligning to TRBD1. The CDR3 extends over 19 amino acids. Germline trimming cut 5 bases from V and 0 bases from J; bases unmatched to any gene: 16. From germline, CDR1 is LNHDA and CDR2 SQIVND (reference sequence). The CDR3 DNA is TGTGCCAGTAGTTCGCCCGGGACAGAACCGATTTATAGCAATCAGCCCCAGCATTTT. Protein sequence: CASSSPGTEPIYSNQPQHF.

The V and J genes are TRBV12-3 or TRBV12-4 and TRBJ2-7, with 7 bases fitting TRBD2. V shed 8 bases and J 1 base; nucleotides not matched to a gene: 17. The CDR3 consists of 17 residues. The CDR3 is CASSPRGRAVGSYEQYF. CDR3 bases: TGTGCCAGCTCACCCCGGGGGAGGGCCGTCGGGTCCTACGAGCAGTACTTC.

This clonotype showed up just a few times. The chain employs TRBV19 and TRBJ1-5, with a possible D match to TRBD1 (5 bases). The CDR3 covers 15 residues. Trimming cost V 1 base and J 0 bases, with 7 bases left between them. In germline, CDR1 is LNHDA, CDR2 SQIVND (reference sequence). Here the CDR3 reads CASSIGGDSNQPQHF. The DNA of the CDR3 is TGTGCCAGTAGTATAGGGGGGGATAGCAATCAGCCCCAGCATTTT. The full variable domain, with the rest looked up from reference TRBV19 and TRBJ1-5, is DGGITQSPKYLFRKEGQNVTLSCEQNLNHDAMYWYRQDPGQGLRLIYYSQIVNDFQKGDIAEGYSVSREKKESFPLTVTSAQKNPTAFYLCASSIGGDSNQPQHFGDGTRLSIL.

This clonotype has a handful of counts. V gene TRBV27 combines with J gene TRBJ1-5, with D tentatively TRBD1 (5 bases). The V gene's germline CDR1 is MNHEY and CDR2 SMNVEV (reference sequence). Deletions cut 5 bases from V and 7 bases from J, with 15 bases between. The CDR3 covers 14 residues. The CDR3 DNA follows: TGTGCCAGCAGTCGATCGGGGCAACTCCAGCCCCAGCATTTT. Translating gives CASSRSGQLQPQHF.

The sample holds many counts of this clonotype. The chain's CDR3 is CASSFRDFYEQYF. The CDR3 nucleotides are TGTGCCAGCAGCTTCCGGGACTTCTACGAGCAGTACTTC. The V call is TRBV28, the J call TRBJ2-7, with D possibly being TRBD2 (6 bases). The CDR3 has 13 residues. V dropped 6 bases and J dropped 3 bases, with 12 bases sitting between them. In germline, CDR1 is MDHEN, CDR2 SYDVKM.

In its sample, this clonotype was seen many times. The rearrangement uses TRBV11-1 and TRBJ2-5; 8 bases line up with TRBD2. V shed 4 bases, J shed 4 bases, and the junction held 8 bases outside the gene matches. CDR1 and CDR2 from the germline V gene are SGHAT and FQDESV (reference sequence). The CDR3 runs to 15 residues. CDR3 amino acids: CASSSEGLVSETQYF. CDR3 DNA: TGTGCCAGCAGCTCAGAGGGACTAGTCTCAGAGACCCAGTACTTC.

Regarding this clonotype: A much bigger clone sits one base away, suggesting this may be a read error. DNA for the CDR3: TGTGCCAGCAGTTACGCAGGGGGCGTATTCTTGGAGCAGTACTTC. Translating it yields CASSYAGGVFLEQYF. The chain combines TRBV6-2 or TRBV6-3 with TRBJ2-7; TRBD1 agrees at 8 bases. The CDR3 has 15 amino acids. The V gene end was trimmed by 2 bases and the J gene end by 7 bases; junction bases not matched to a gene: 10. The germline gives CDR1 MNHEY, CDR2 SVGEGT.

In its sample, this clonotype was seen a few times. Mismatch with germline at one junction end may stem from a read error. The chain combines TRBV6-5 with TRBJ1-5, with D perhaps matching TRBD1 (5 bases). The CDR3 length is 15 residues. Germline CDR1 and CDR2: MNHEY and SVGAGI. CDR3 in amino acids: CASSYTGGQNRPQHF. The CDR3 DNA reads as TGTGCCAGCAGTTACACTGGTGGACAAAATCGGCCCCAGCATTTT.

In this sample, this clonotype turned up many times. V gene TRBV6-5 combines with J gene TRBJ2-7; D possibly corresponds to TRBD1 (5 bases). The germline gives CDR1 MNHEY, CDR2 SVGAGI. The CDR3 contains 17 residues. V was clipped by 0 bases and J by 3 bases, with 18 bases between them. The CDR3 loop reads CASSYSKRKGADYEQYF. CDR3 sequence (DNA): TGTGCCAGCAGTTACTCGAAACGGAAAGGGGCCGACTACGAGCAGTACTTC.

This clonotype occurred a few times. The genes are TRBV5-8 and TRBJ1-2, with unresolved D. The CDR3 is 15 residues long. The germline V gene encodes CDR1 SGHTS and CDR2 YDEGEE. The germline V and J ends were trimmed by 6 bases and 4 bases, with 19 bases remaining between them. The CDR3 DNA sequence: TGTGCCAGCACCCTATTCGACGGGCCGACCTATGGCTACACCTTC. It codes for CASTLFDGPTYGYTF.

This clonotype was found many times. The chain has TRBV20-1 and TRBJ2-7; 11 bases are shared with TRBD2. The CDR3 contains 15 residues. CDR1 and CDR2 (germline): DFQATT, SNEGSKA (reference sequence). The V segment lost 4 bases and the J segment 5 bases; nucleotides outside the gene matches: 10. CDR3 sequence (DNA): TGCAGTGCTAAGTTACGTCTAGCGGGAGGCCACGAGCAGTACTTC. It encodes CSAKLRLAGGHEQYF.

V gene TRBV19 combines with J gene TRBJ1-2; D might be TRBD1 (5 bases). The length of the CDR3 is 12 residues. The V end lost 6 bases, the J end lost 4 bases, and 9 bases lay between the germline ends. Germline-derived CDR1 and CDR2 are LNHDA and SQIVND (reference sequence). For the CDR3, the DNA is TGTGCCAGTAGGGGGGGAAGCTATGGCTACACCTTC. This encodes CASRGGSYGYTF.

The rearrangement links TRBV6-9 to TRBJ1-1; D is unresolved. Deletions cut 3 bases from V and 1 base from J, with 15 bases between. There are 16 residues in the CDR3. The V gene's germline CDR1 is MNHGY and CDR2 SVAAGI. The CDR3 sequence: CASSYLTAQRNTEAFF. The CDR3 region has the DNA TGTGCCAGCAGTTACCTAACAGCACAAAGGAACACTGAAGCTTTCTTT.